A single TCR beta chain is shown here with its context. This clonotype was seen repeatedly, ten times or more. Its antigen is unknown. No per-base quality is available; no much larger clone lies one base away. This entry belongs to a study of early T cells in non-severe SARS-CoV-2 infection (dated by TCRdb to about 2021). Regarding the study in general: Because TCR sequencing was done on bulk RNA from unsorted whole blood, the alpha and beta chains could not be paired. The research as a whole found: VDJdb matching was skewed toward anti-spike CD8 responses, so virus-specific expansions were likely underestimated and private and CD4 specificities were missed.

This was a case-control study nested in a cohort of healthcare workers in London, UK, who had nasopharyngeal swab PCR tests and blood samples taken every week. Between 23 and 31 March 2020, the week of the UK lockdown, healthcare workers were enrolled and then followed up weekly for as long as 16 weeks. Taken from cysteine to phenylalanine, the CDR3 has 13 residues. Just CDR3 DNA is preserved here, 39 bases in frame from base 1. Per the germline V gene, SGHRS is the CDR1 and YFSETQ is the CDR2. V is cut by 0 bases and J by 9 bases, and the space between the germline ends is 7 bases. Library prep was done by 5' RACE. TCRdb names NextSeq 500 as the instrument used. The TCR library protocol attached unique molecular identifiers to individual cDNA molecules to correct for sequencing error and PCR bias. Both TCR alpha and beta chains were sequenced, and tight co-correlation was observed between alpha and beta sequence abundances in each sample. As for how the authors treated the data: Decombinator V4 was used to annotate the V gene, J gene and CDR3 of the TCR sequences. TCRs were defined as expanded if a significant change between any two time points was detected under a Poisson model with p below 0.0001. TCR abundances were normalised to the total number of TCRs sequenced per sample and expressed as counts per million. MAIT TCRs were defined by TRAV1-2 paired with TRAJ12, TRAJ20 or TRAJ33, and iNKT TCRs by TRAV10 paired with TRAJ18. A search of VDJdb, accessed on 1 November 2021, was run for TCRs annotated to CMV, EBV and SARS-CoV-2, with TCRs annotated for multiple antigens excluded. The raw public reads went through TCRdb reprocessing: fastp at Q25, MiXCR clone calling, in-frame beta chains kept. All rows with the same CDR3 protein become a single entry with the most common DNA and genes. TCRdb, not the authors, supplied the V and J calls. Here the sample has more than 65,000 distinct CDR3 sequences; roughly an eighth occur a single time. Jointly, the top ten make up under 1.5% of the sample.

Here the chain combines TRBV5-1 and TRBJ1-6; the D gene is not confidently resolved. The clonotype was recovered from an adult who was a healthcare worker with PCR-confirmed SARS-CoV-2 infection or an uninfected control (not recorded which). The sequenced sample consisted of whole blood. The CDR3 sequence is CASSLVVGSPLHF. The sequenced DNA is TGCGCCAGCAGCTTGGTGGTAGGTTCACCCCTCCACTTT.